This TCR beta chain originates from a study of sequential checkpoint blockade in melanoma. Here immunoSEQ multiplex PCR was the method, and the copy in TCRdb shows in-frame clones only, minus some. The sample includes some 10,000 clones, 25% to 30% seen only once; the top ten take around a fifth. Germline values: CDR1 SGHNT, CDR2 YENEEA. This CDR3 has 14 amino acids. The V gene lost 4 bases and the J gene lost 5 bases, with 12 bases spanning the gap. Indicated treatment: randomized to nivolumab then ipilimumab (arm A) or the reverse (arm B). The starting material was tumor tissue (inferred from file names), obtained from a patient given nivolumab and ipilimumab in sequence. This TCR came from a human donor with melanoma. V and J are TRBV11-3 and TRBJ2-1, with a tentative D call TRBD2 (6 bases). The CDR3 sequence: CASSSLWGDNEQFF. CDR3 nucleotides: TGTGCCAGCAGCTCATTGTGGGGGGACAATGAGCAGTTCTTC.